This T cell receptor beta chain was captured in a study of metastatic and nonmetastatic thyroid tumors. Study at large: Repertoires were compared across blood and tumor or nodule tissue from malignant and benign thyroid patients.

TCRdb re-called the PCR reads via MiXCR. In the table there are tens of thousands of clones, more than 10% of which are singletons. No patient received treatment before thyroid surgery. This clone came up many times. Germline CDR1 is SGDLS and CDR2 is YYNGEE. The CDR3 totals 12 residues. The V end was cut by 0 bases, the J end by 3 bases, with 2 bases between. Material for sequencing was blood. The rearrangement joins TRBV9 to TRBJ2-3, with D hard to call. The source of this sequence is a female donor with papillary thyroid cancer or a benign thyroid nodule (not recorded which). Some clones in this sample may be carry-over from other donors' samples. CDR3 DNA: TGTGCCAGCAGCGTAGAGACAGATACGCAGTATTTT. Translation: CASSVETDTQYF.